The TCR beta chain under discussion was sequenced for a study of T cells after yellow fever vaccination. This CDR3 has 13 amino acids. From germline, CDR1 is SGHTA and CDR2 FQGNSA. J lost 1 base, V lost 8 bases, and 3 bases had no gene match. The study's findings and limits: Peaking on day 5 versus 15, the secondary response was faster but weaker.

As regards this clonotype: The target antigen is unknown.

Each CDR3 protein is one row after TCRdb ran MiXCR on the 5' RACE reads. This sample has some 300,000 distinct CDR3 sequences, with over 8.5% found just once. V gene TRBV7-2 combines with J gene TRBJ1-2, with TRBD1 identical over 8 bases. The sequenced sample was CD4+ T cells sorted from PBMCs, obtained 45 days after the yellow fever booster vaccination. The TCR originated in a man aged 18 to 30 who received the YFV17D yellow fever vaccine. The CDR3 region has the DNA TGTGCCAGCCGGACAGGGCTTAACTATGGCTACACCTTC. Protein sequence: CASRTGLNYGYTF.